This T cell receptor (beta chain) was obtained from a study of identifying expanded T cells in peripheral blood. Measured with immunoSEQ multiplex PCR; TCRdb has only the in-frame clones, and not every one. Of about 80,000 clones listed, 70% to 90% were seen once; the top ten hold around 19%. The sequenced sample consisted of blood. This TCR was recovered from a person aged 18-70 years in good health.

CDR3 residues: CASTETLSSGNTIYF. DNA for the CDR3: TGCGCCAGCACCGAGACCCTTTCCTCTGGAAACACCATATATTTT. The chain employs TRBV4-3 and TRBJ1-3; D gene ambiguous. The CDR3 totals 15 residues. With 7 bases removed from V and 0 bases from J, the gap between germline ends came to 13 bases. Germline CDR1 LGHNA, CDR2 YSLEER.